This T cell receptor (beta chain) was obtained from a study of control samples from healthy donors and cancer patients. The assay was immunoSEQ multiplex PCR, and TCRdb's table has in-frame clones only and misses some. The repertoire has around 100,000 clones, about 90% of them found once; the top ten carry roughly 2.5%. CDR3 length: 15 residues. The trim removed 5 bases at V and 4 bases at J, leaving 6 bases unmatched. CDR1 MGHRA and CDR2 YSYEKL come from the germline V gene. This TCR came from a woman aged 18 to 35 in good health. The sequenced sample was blood. This chain joins TRBV4-1 and TRBJ2-1; 9 bases match TRBD2. Written as DNA, the CDR3 is TGCGCCAGCAGCTCAAATAGCGGGAGATACAATGAGCAGTTCTTC. Translation gives CASSSNSGRYNEQFF.